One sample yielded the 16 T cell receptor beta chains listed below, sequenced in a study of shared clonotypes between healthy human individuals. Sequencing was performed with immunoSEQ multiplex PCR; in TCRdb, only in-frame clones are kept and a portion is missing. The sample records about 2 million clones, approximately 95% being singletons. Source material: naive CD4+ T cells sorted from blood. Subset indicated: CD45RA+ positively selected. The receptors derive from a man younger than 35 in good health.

The CDR3 sequence: CASSNPGGPQETQYF. The CDR3 DNA follows: TGTGCCAGTAGTAATCCAGGGGGGCCCCAAGAGACCCAGTACTTC. The chain uses TRBV19 and TRBJ2-5, with a tentative D call TRBD1 (7 bases). This CDR3 is built from 15 residues. Trimming cost V 4 bases and J 1 base, with 13 bases left between them. The germline V gene encodes CDR1 LNHDA and CDR2 SQIVND (reference sequence).

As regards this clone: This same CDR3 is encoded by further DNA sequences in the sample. The CDR3 coding sequence is TGCGCCAGCAGCTTGGAGGGTGCAGATACGCAGTATTTT. Translating gives CASSLEGADTQYF. The rearrangement uses TRBV5-1 and TRBJ2-3, with unresolved D. V lost 0 bases and J lost 4, with 6 bases in between. The germline V gene encodes CDR1 SGHRS and CDR2 YFSETQ. CDR3 length: 13 amino acids.

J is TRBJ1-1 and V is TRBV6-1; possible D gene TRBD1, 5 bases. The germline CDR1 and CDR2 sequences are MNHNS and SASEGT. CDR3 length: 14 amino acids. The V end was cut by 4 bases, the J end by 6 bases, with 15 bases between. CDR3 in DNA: TGTGCCAGCAGTGCCTCCGGCGCGACAGCTGAAGCTTTCTTT. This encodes CASSASGATAEAFF.

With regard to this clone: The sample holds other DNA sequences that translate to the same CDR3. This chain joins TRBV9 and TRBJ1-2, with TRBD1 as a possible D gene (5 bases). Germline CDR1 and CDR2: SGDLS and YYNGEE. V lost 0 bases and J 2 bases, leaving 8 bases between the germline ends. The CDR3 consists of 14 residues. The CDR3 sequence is CASSVDGGNYGYTF. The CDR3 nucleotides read TGTGCCAGCAGCGTAGATGGGGGGAACTATGGCTACACCTTC.

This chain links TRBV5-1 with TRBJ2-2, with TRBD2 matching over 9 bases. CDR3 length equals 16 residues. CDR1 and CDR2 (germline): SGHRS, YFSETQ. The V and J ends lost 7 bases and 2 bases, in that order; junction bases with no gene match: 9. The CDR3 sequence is CASSPRLAENTGELFF. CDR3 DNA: TGCGCCAGCTCCCCTCGACTAGCGGAAAACACCGGGGAGCTGTTTTTT.

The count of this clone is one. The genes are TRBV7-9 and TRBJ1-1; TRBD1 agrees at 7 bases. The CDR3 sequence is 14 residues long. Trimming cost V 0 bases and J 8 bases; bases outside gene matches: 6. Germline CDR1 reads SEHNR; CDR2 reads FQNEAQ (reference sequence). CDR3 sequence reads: CASSLASVRGEAFF. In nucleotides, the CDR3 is TGTGCCAGCAGCTTAGCGTCAGTCAGGGGGGAAGCTTTCTTT.

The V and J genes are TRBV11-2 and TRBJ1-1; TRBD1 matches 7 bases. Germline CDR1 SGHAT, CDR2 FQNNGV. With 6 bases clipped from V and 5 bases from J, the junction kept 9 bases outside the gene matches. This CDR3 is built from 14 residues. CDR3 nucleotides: TGTGCCAGCAGAGACCCCAGGGGGGGGACTGAAGCTTTCTTT. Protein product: CASRDPRGGTEAFF. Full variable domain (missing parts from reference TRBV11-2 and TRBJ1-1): EAGVAQSPRYKIIEKRQSVAFWCNPISGHATLYWYQQILGQGPKLLIQFQNNGVVDDSQLPKDRFSAERLKGVDSTLKIQPAKLEDSAVYLCASRDPRGGTEAFFGQGTRLTVV.

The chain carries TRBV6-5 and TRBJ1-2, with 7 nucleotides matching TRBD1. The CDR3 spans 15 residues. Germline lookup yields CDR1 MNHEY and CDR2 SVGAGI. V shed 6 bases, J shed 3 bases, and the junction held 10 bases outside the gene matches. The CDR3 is CASRRTGAVHYGYTF. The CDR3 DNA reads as TGTGCCAGCAGACGTACAGGGGCAGTTCACTATGGCTACACCTTC.

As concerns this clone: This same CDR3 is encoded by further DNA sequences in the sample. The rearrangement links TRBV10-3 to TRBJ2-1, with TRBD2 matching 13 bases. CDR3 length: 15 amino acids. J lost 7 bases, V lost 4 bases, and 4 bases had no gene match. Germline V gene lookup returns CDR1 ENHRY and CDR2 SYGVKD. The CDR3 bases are TGTGCCATCAGTGGGACTAGCGGGAGCGGTAATGAGCAGTTCTTC. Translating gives CAISGTSGSGNEQFF.

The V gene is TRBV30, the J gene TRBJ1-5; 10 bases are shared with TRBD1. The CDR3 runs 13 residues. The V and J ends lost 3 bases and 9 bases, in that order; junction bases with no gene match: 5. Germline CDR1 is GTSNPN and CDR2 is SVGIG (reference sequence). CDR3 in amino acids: CAWRGTGEGPQHF. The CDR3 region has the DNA TGTGCCTGGAGAGGGACAGGGGAAGGGCCCCAGCATTTT.

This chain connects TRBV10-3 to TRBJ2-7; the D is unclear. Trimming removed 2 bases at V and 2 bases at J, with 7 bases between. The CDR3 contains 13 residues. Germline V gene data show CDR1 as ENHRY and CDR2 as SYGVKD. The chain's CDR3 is CAISEDGTYEQYF. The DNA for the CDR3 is TGTGCCATCAGTGAGGACGGAACCTACGAGCAGTACTTC.

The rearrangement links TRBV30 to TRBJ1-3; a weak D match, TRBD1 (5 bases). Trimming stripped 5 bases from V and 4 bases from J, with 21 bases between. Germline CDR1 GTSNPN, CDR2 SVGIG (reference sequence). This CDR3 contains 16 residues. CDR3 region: CAWVRGGWSPGNTIYF. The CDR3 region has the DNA TGTGCCTGGGTCCGGGGGGGATGGTCGCCCGGAAACACCATATATTTT.

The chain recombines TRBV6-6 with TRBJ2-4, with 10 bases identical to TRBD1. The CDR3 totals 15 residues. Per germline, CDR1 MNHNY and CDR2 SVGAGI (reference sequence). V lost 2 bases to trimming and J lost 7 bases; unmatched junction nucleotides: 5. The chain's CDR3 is CASSYGTGEGNIQYF. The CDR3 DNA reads TGTGCCAGCAGTTACGGGACAGGGGAAGGGAACATTCAGTACTTC.

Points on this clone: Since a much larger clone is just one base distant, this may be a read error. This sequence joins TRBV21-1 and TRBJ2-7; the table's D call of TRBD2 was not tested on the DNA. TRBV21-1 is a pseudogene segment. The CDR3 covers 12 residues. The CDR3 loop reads CASSRGSYEQYF. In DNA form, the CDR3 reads TGTGCCAGCAGCCGGGGATCCTACGAGCAGTACTTC.

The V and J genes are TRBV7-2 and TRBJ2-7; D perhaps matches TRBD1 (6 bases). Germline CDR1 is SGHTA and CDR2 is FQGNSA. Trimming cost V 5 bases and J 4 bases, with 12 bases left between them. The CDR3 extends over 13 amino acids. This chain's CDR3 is CASSLRGWYEQYF. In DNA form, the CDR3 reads TGTGCCAGCAGCCTCAGGGGCTGGTACGAGCAGTACTTC.

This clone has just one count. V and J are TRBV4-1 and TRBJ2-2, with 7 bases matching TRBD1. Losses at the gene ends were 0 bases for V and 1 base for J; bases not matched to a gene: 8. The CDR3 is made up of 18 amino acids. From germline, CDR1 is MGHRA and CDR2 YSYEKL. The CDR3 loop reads CASSQDDWGQRNTGELFF. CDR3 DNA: TGCGCCAGCAGCCAAGATGATTGGGGACAGCGGAACACCGGGGAGCTGTTTTTT.